This TCR beta chain came from a study of blood T cell repertoires in COVID-19. Overall study context: Material from acute and convalescent COVID-19 was sourced from the United States, Italy and Spain.

Authors' processing steps: Amplified reference gene primers provided the basis for estimating nucleated cell counts. Measured with immunoSEQ multiplex PCR; TCRdb has only the in-frame clones, and not every one. Clonal size and the V and J genes are those of that table, whereas D and trimming came from the DNA. Here the sample spans about 160,000 clones, around three quarters being singletons. With V trimmed by 5 bases and J by 3 bases, 3 bases remained unmatched. From germline, CDR1 is LNHDA and CDR2 SQIVND (reference sequence). CDR3 length: 14 residues. The chain employs TRBV19 and TRBJ2-1, with 8 bases lining up with TRBD1. The sample comprised peripheral blood. The clonotype was recovered from a man between 60 and 75 years old with acute or convalescent COVID-19. The CDR3 protein is CASSVGQGYNEQFF. Here the CDR3 DNA reads TGTGCCAGTAGTGTAGGACAGGGCTACAATGAGCAGTTCTTC.